The table lists the clone carrying this T cell receptor (beta chain) with a few counts. What it recognizes is unknown. This sample is drawn from a study of CD8 T cells in ankylosing spondylitis. The study's findings and limits: A motif of 7 to 9 highly homologous TCR beta variants was seen as apparently characteristic of ankylosing spondylitis blood. Disease-linked clones proved CD8+ and comparatively uncommon in peripheral blood. Reactive arthritis synovial fluid and blood previously showed some of these motif variants.

Making use of molecular barcodes, quantitative 5'-RACE generated TCR beta libraries. TCRdb redid the calling of the 5' RACE reads with MiXCR, one entry per CDR3 protein. The sample contains roughly 280,000 distinct CDR3 sequences, around 20% of which appear only once. V gave up 3 bases and J gave up 0 bases, with 10 bases separating them. Germline CDR1 is SGHRS and CDR2 is YFSETQ. CDR3 length equals 14 residues. This receptor was identified in a male donor with ankylosing spondylitis or in good health (not recorded which). The rearrangement joins TRBV5-1 to TRBJ2-7; D unresolved. The material sequenced was blood, either unsorted or a sorted T cell fraction (not recorded which). The CDR3, as DNA: TGCGCCAGCAGCTACGATGACACCTCCTACGAGCAGTACGTC. The encoded protein is CASSYDDTSYEQYV.